Listed here are 26 T cell receptor beta chains from one sample, sequenced in a study of shared clonotypes between healthy human individuals. Assay: immunoSEQ multiplex PCR; the TCRdb copy retains only in-frame clones and omits some. Of about 2.4 million clones in the sample, more than 90% were seen once. The material sequenced was naive CD4+ T cells sorted from blood. Subset described: CD45RA+ positively selected. The receptors derive from a man younger than 35 in good health.

The rearrangement joins TRBV19 to TRBJ2-1, with D perhaps given as TRBD1 or TRBD2 (5 bases each). Germline assignment: CDR1 LNHDA and CDR2 SQIVND (reference sequence). The germline V and J ends were trimmed by 9 bases and 9 bases, with 18 bases remaining between them. This CDR3 has 13 residues. For the CDR3, the DNA is TGTGCCAGCGAGGGACCAACGACCGGTGAGCAGTTCTTC. Translated, it gives CASEGPTTGEQFF.

The V call is TRBV7-9, the J call TRBJ2-6; TRBD1 matches at 8 bases. The V gene end was trimmed by 6 bases and the J gene end by 0 bases; junction bases not matched to a gene: 4. Germline-derived CDR1 and CDR2 are SEHNR and FQNEAQ (reference sequence). This CDR3 has 16 residues. The chain's CDR3 is CASRLTGASGANVLTF. Here the CDR3 DNA reads TGTGCCAGCAGATTGACAGGGGCCTCTGGGGCCAACGTCCTGACTTTC.

V is TRBV7-2 and J is TRBJ2-7; 12 positions match TRBD2. The CDR3 extends over 16 amino acids. J was trimmed by 2 bases and V by 5 bases; bases with no gene match: 7. CDR1 and CDR2 from the germline V gene are SGHTA and FQGNSA. CDR3 loop: CASSLGLAGEAYEQYF. The DNA for the CDR3 is TGTGCCAGCAGCCTGGGACTAGCGGGTGAGGCCTACGAGCAGTACTTC.

This chain links TRBV7-8 with TRBJ2-1; maybe TRBD2 (5 bases). V lost 1 base and J 1 base, leaving 14 bases between the germline ends. The CDR3 is 17 amino acids. From germline, CDR1 is SGHVS and CDR2 FQNEAQ. CDR3 nucleotide sequence: TGTGCCAGCAGCTTAGGTGGCGGGTGGATTTCCTACAATGAGCAGTTCTTC. Translating gives CASSLGGGWISYNEQFF.

V gene TRBV10-3 combines with J gene TRBJ2-7; D is unresolved. There are 13 residues in the CDR3. The V gene's germline CDR1 is ENHRY and CDR2 SYGVKD. V gave up 0 bases and J gave up 3 bases, with 6 bases separating them. The CDR3 DNA follows: TGTGCCATCAGTGAGTCTTACGGCTACGAGCAGTACTTC. Residues: CAISESYGYEQYF.

CDR3 sequence reads: CASSRGSSYNSPLHF. CDR3 sequence (DNA): TGTGCCAGTAGCAGGGGGAGCTCCTATAATTCACCCCTCCACTTT. The chain is built from TRBV19 and TRBJ1-6, with TRBD1 matching over 7 bases. Losses at the gene ends were 6 bases for V and 0 bases for J; bases not matched to a gene: 2. From germline, CDR1 is LNHDA and CDR2 SQIVND (reference sequence). This CDR3 comprises 15 residues.

The rearrangement uses TRBV2 and TRBJ1-4; 9 positions agree with TRBD1. Unmatched junction bases numbered 5, after V lost 4 bases and J lost 8 bases. This CDR3 is 14 amino acids long. From germline, CDR1 is SNHLY and CDR2 FYNNEI. CDR3 residues: CASSGQGVWEKLFF. As DNA, the CDR3 is TGTGCCAGCAGTGGACAGGGGGTTTGGGAAAAACTGTTTTTT.

J is TRBJ2-5 and V is TRBV16; D call uncertain. V was trimmed by 3 bases and J by 5 bases, leaving 10 bases between them. The CDR3 extends over 13 amino acids. Germline-derived CDR1 and CDR2 are KGHSY and FQNENV. CDR3 in amino acids: CASSQRRRETQYF. CDR3 coding DNA: TGTGCCAGCAGCCAGAGGCGCAGGGAGACCCAGTACTTC.

The rearrangement links TRBV2 to TRBJ2-3; D remains ambiguous. Per the germline V gene, CDR1 is SNHLY and CDR2 is FYNNEI. There are 15 residues in the CDR3. V lost 1 base to trimming and J lost 0 bases, with 8 bases between them. CDR3 DNA sequence: TGTGCCAGCAGTGAAGAGGTGGTTAGCACAGATACGCAGTATTTT. The encoded protein is CASSEEVVSTDTQYF.

This rearrangement joins TRBV9 to TRBJ2-2; D is ambiguous. The V end lost 3 bases, the J end lost 7 bases, and 7 bases lay between the germline ends. CDR3 length equals 12 residues. The germline V gene has CDR1 SGDLS and CDR2 YYNGEE. The CDR3 spells CASSEQVGELFF. DNA for the CDR3: TGTGCCAGCAGCGAACAAGTCGGGGAGCTGTTTTTT.

The chain couples TRBV29-1 to TRBJ2-3, with D unclear. The V gene lost 4 bases and the J gene lost 4 bases, with 21 bases spanning the gap. Germline V CDR1 and CDR2: SQVTM, ANQGSEA. The length of the CDR3 is 16 residues. The CDR3 here is CSVASNMFVSPDTQYF. As DNA, the CDR3 is TGCAGCGTTGCTAGTAATATGTTCGTTTCGCCAGATACGCAGTATTTT.

V usage is TRBV5-6 and J usage is TRBJ2-3, with TRBD2 identical over 10 bases. With 3 bases clipped from V and 5 bases from J, the junction kept 9 bases outside the gene matches. The germline gives CDR1 SGHDT, CDR2 YYEEEE. The CDR3 runs to 16 residues. DNA for the CDR3: TGTGCCAGCAGCTACAGCGGGAGGGCGACGGGAGATACGCAGTATTTT. Amino acid sequence: CASSYSGRATGDTQYF.

The chain links TRBV6-6 to TRBJ2-7; D is perhaps TRBD2 (5 bases). The CDR3 has 16 amino acids. V was cut by 4 bases and J by 2 bases, with 18 bases left in between. Germline V gene data show CDR1 as MNHNY and CDR2 as SVGAGI (reference sequence). The CDR3 bases are TGTGCCAGCAGTTTTCGGCGGGTGGATGACACCTACGAGCAGTACTTC. It specifies CASSFRRVDDTYEQYF.

The chain carries TRBV6-1 and TRBJ2-5; D is possibly TRBD2 (5 bases). V was pared by 10 bases and J by 5 bases, with 20 bases between. The CDR3 is 14 amino acids. In germline, CDR1 is MNHNS, CDR2 SASEGT. The CDR3 DNA reads as TGTGCCACAATAAAGGGAGTAGTCGGCGAGACCCAGTACTTC. Translating it yields CATIKGVVGETQYF.

Regarding this clone: The same CDR3 can be traced to other DNA sequences in this sample. V gene TRBV29-1 combines with J gene TRBJ2-5, with a weak D call TRBD1 (6 bases). V lost 6 bases and J 2 bases, leaving 13 bases between the germline ends. The CDR3 has 13 amino acids. The V gene's germline CDR1 is SQVTM and CDR2 ANQGSEA. The CDR3 DNA reads TGCAGCGTCAGAGCAGGGGTACAAGAGACCCAGTACTTC. Protein product: CSVRAGVQETQYF.

Notes on this clone: Other DNA sequences in this sample translate to the same CDR3. The CDR3 here is CASSLAGGNTEAFF. In nucleotides, the CDR3 is TGTGCCAGCAGCTTGGCTGGGGGGAACACTGAAGCTTTCTTT. The rearrangement joins TRBV5-6 to TRBJ1-1, with TRBD1 as a possible D gene (5 bases). In germline, CDR1 is SGHDT, CDR2 YYEEEE. This CDR3 is 14 amino acids long. Deletions cut 0 bases from V and 1 base from J, with 7 bases between.

This chain uses TRBV19 with TRBJ1-1, with D uncertain. Germline V gene sequence: CDR1 LNHDA, CDR2 SQIVND (reference sequence). The V and J ends lost 3 bases and 1 base respectively, with 6 bases between them. CDR3 size: 13 residues. CDR3 sequence reads: CASSILRNTEAFF. The CDR3 nucleotides are TGTGCCAGTAGTATCCTTAGGAACACTGAAGCTTTCTTT.

This clone was counted a few times. The chain carries TRBV30 and TRBJ1-2, with 8 bases fitting TRBD1. This CDR3 has 15 residues. The V gene's germline CDR1 is GTSNPN and CDR2 SVGIG (reference sequence). The V gene end was trimmed by 0 bases and the J gene end by 4 bases; junction bases not matched to a gene: 7. This chain's CDR3 is CAWSVLGQGGYGYTF. CDR3 DNA sequence: TGTGCCTGGAGTGTACTCGGACAGGGAGGCTATGGCTACACCTTC. The variable domain in full, with the rest retrieved from reference TRBV30 and TRBJ1-2, is SQTIHQWPATLVQPVGSPLSLECTVEGTSNPNLYWYRQAAGRGLQLLFYSVGIGQISSEVPQNLSASRPQDRQFILSSKKLLLSDSGFYLCAWSVLGQGGYGYTFGSGTRLTVV.

V gene TRBV7-9 combines with J gene TRBJ1-2, with D perhaps TRBD1 (5 bases). V lost 4 bases and J lost 3, with 12 bases in between. This CDR3 is built from 14 residues. CDR1 and CDR2 (germline): SEHNR, FQNEAQ (reference sequence). The CDR3 DNA reads TGTGCCAGCAGCTCCCTCGGGGCGGACTATGGCTACACCTTC. It codes for CASSSLGADYGYTF.

The sample holds one count of this clone. V and J are TRBV5-1 and TRBJ2-5; TRBD1 matches 10 bases. Per germline, CDR1 SGHRS and CDR2 YFSETQ. J was trimmed by 5 bases and V by 4 bases; bases with no gene match: 2. This CDR3 contains 13 residues. Written as DNA, the CDR3 is TGCGCCAGCAGCAGACAGGGGGCTGAGACCCAGTACTTC. Protein sequence: CASSRQGAETQYF.

The genes are TRBV15 and TRBJ2-3; D may be TRBD1 or TRBD2 (5 bases each). Deletions cut 4 bases from V and 7 bases from J, with 9 bases between. CDR1 is LNHNV, CDR2 YYDKDF, per germline (reference sequence). The CDR3 sequence is 12 residues long. CDR3 loop: CATSILGHTQYF. In nucleotides, the CDR3 is TGTGCCACCAGCATACTGGGACATACGCAGTATTTT.

Only a few counts were recorded for this clone. This same CDR3 is encoded by further DNA sequences in the sample. This chain connects TRBV2 to TRBJ1-4; 7 bases align to TRBD1. The CDR3 sequence is 12 residues long. The trim removed 6 bases at V and 5 bases at J, leaving 0 bases unmatched. The germline gives CDR1 SNHLY, CDR2 FYNNEI. The CDR3 region has the DNA TGTGCCAGCAGACAGGGGAATGAAAAACTGTTTTTT. It translates to CASRQGNEKLFF.

The sample holds one count of this clone. The chain employs TRBV7-2 and TRBJ2-3; 13 nucleotides match TRBD2. The CDR3 length is 17 residues. V was clipped by 5 bases and J by 0 bases; unmatched bases: 5. Germline loops: CDR1 SGHTA, CDR2 FQGNSA. CDR3 DNA: TGTGCCAGCAGCCTTATGGGACTAGCGGGGAGCACAGATACGCAGTATTTT. This encodes CASSLMGLAGSTDTQYF.

Only one count was recorded for this clone. This chain uses TRBV7-2 with TRBJ2-7, with 8 bases identical to TRBD1. CDR1 is SGHTA, CDR2 FQGNSA, per germline. This CDR3 spans 14 amino acids. The V gene end was trimmed by 5 bases and the J gene end by 5 bases; junction bases not matched to a gene: 8. CDR3 residues: CASSPGTGRNEQYF. As DNA, the CDR3 is TGTGCCAGCAGCCCCGGGACAGGCCGGAACGAGCAGTACTTC.

This clone was picked up one time. The chain carries TRBV7-3 and TRBJ1-4; D possibly corresponds to TRBD1 (5 bases). Germline V gene sequence: CDR1 SGHTA, CDR2 FQGTGA. The CDR3 contains 13 residues. V gave up 2 bases and J gave up 8 bases, with 9 bases separating them. In DNA, the CDR3 is TGTGCCAGCAGCTTATTCCAGGGAGAAAAACTGTTTTTT. This sequence encodes CASSLFQGEKLFF.

The chain uses TRBV7-6 and TRBJ2-3, with 13 bases lining up with TRBD2. This CDR3 region has 15 residues. The V segment lost 5 bases and the J segment 7 bases; nucleotides outside the gene matches: 6. The germline V gene has CDR1 SGHVS and CDR2 FNYEAQ. CDR3: CASSPGTSGINTQYF. The CDR3 DNA sequence: TGTGCCAGCAGCCCCGGGACTAGCGGGATAAATACGCAGTATTTT.